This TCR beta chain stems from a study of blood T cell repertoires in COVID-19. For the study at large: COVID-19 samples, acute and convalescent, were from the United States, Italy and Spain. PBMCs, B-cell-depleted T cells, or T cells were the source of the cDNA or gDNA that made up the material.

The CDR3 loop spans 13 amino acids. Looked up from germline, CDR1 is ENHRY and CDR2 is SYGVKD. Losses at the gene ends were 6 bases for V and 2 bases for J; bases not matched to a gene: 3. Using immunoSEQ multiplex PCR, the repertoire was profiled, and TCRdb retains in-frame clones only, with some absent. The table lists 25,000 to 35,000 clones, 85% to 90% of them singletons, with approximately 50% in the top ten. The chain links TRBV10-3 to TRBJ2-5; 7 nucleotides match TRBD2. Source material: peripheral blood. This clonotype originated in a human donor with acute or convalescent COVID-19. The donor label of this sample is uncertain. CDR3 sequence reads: CAIRTSPQETQYF. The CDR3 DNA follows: TGTGCCATCAGGACTAGCCCTCAAGAGACCCAGTACTTC.